A selection of T cell receptor beta chains follows, all from one sample in a study of beta chain features in type 1 diabetes. This table comes from immunoSEQ multiplex PCR, and its TCRdb copy is limited to in-frame clones, with some not included. The repertoire consists of 400,000 to 450,000 clones, with approximately 14% occurring once and the leading ten covering roughly 0.036%. Input material: naive CD4+ T cells from blood. The receptor source for this set is a man aged 25 to 45 in good health. CDR3s include the opening cysteine and the closing phenylalanine or tryptophan. Each record gives: J gene, clone size, D gene, V gene, CDR3 protein, CDR3 DNA. D genes are given only for firm matches. Rows may omit the clone size; those that give it use once, few, many or a size class.

j_call: TRBJ2-3
clone_size: -
d_call: -
v_call: TRBV4-1
cdr3_aa: CASSQEWGSTDTQYF
cdr3_nt: TGCGCCAGCAGCCAAGAATGGGGGAGCACAGATACGCAGTATTTT

j_call: TRBJ2-6
clone_size: few
d_call: -
v_call: TRBV29-1
cdr3_aa: CSVRESGANVLTF
cdr3_nt: TGCAGCGTTCGGGAGTCTGGGGCCAACGTCCTGACTTTC

j_call: TRBJ1-1
clone_size: -
d_call: -
v_call: TRBV4-3
cdr3_aa: CASSQEGGRKNTEAFF
cdr3_nt: TGCGCCAGCAGCCAAGAGGGGGGACGAAAGAACACTGAAGCTTTCTTT

j_call: TRBJ2-1
clone_size: -
d_call: TRBD2
v_call: TRBV28
cdr3_aa: CASRPGGPREEQFF
cdr3_nt: TGTGCCAGCAGACCGGGAGGGCCCCGAGAGGAGCAGTTCTTC

j_call: TRBJ2-5
clone_size: -
d_call: -
v_call: TRBV30
cdr3_aa: CAWSGSGEGGETQYF
cdr3_nt: TGTGCCTGGAGTGGATCGGGCGAAGGAGGAGAGACCCAGTACTTC

j_call: TRBJ1-1
clone_size: few
d_call: -
v_call: TRBV25-1
cdr3_aa: CASSEYRNTEAFF
cdr3_nt: TGTGCCAGCAGTGAATACAGAAACACTGAAGCTTTCTTT

j_call: TRBJ2-1
clone_size: -
d_call: -
v_call: TRBV11-3
cdr3_aa: CASRKDGNNEQFF
cdr3_nt: TGTGCCAGCAGAAAAGACGGAAACAATGAGCAGTTCTTC

j_call: TRBJ2-1
clone_size: -
d_call: -
v_call: TRBV4-3
cdr3_aa: CASSQARDSESRYNEQFF
cdr3_nt: TGCGCCAGCAGCCAGGCGCGGGATTCCGAGTCGAGATACAATGAGCAGTTCTTC

j_call: TRBJ2-1
clone_size: few
d_call: -
v_call: TRBV11-2
cdr3_aa: CASSFYRSSSYNEQFF
cdr3_nt: TGTGCCAGCAGCTTCTACAGGAGTAGCTCCTACAATGAGCAGTTCTTC

j_call: TRBJ2-3
clone_size: -
d_call: -
v_call: TRBV19
cdr3_aa: CASNRAGDVRDTQYF
cdr3_nt: TGTGCCAGTAATAGGGCAGGGGATGTAAGAGATACGCAGTATTTT

j_call: TRBJ2-1
clone_size: few
d_call: -
v_call: TRBV7-9
cdr3_aa: CASSPQTGSYNEQFF
cdr3_nt: TGTGCCAGCAGCCCCCAGACAGGTTCCTACAATGAGCAGTTCTTC